The rows below give T cell receptor beta chains drawn from one sample of a study of vaccination and CD4 T cells after COVID-19. The antigens of these receptors remain unknown. In TCRdb, the PCR reads were re-called with MiXCR into one record per CDR3 protein. The sample includes 2,500 to 3,500 distinct CDR3 sequences, 84% of them seen just once. The sequenced material came from CD4+ T cells from blood, cultured in vitro. These receptors came from a human donor who had recovered from COVID-19. Both conserved end residues are trimmed from each CDR3. The D gene is left open where the match is weak. Size tells how often a clone was seen (once, few, many) or the class of an expanded clone, and some rows leave it out.

J gene: TRBJ1-6; V gene: TRBV20-1; D gene: NA; clone size: NA; CDR3 protein: SATVGLGYNSPLH
J gene: TRBJ1-2; V gene: TRBV19; D gene: TRBD1; clone size: NA; CDR3 protein: AVEAWGQGKNYGYT
J gene: TRBJ2-3; V gene: TRBV5-5; D gene: NA; clone size: NA; CDR3 protein: ASSLGRPTDTQY
J gene: TRBJ2-2; V gene: TRBV4-1; D gene: TRBD2; clone size: NA; CDR3 protein: ASSQPGLAGGQGELF
J gene: TRBJ2-5; V gene: TRBV20-1; D gene: NA; clone size: NA; CDR3 protein: SARDVASVQETQY
J gene: TRBJ2-7; V gene: TRBV20-1; D gene: NA; clone size: few; CDR3 protein: SAWMPGADSYEQY
J gene: TRBJ1-2; V gene: TRBV7-9; D gene: NA; clone size: large; CDR3 protein: ASSSGPSNYGYT
J gene: TRBJ2-3; V gene: TRBV25-1; D gene: NA; clone size: NA; CDR3 protein: ASRDSAPSDTQY
J gene: TRBJ1-6; V gene: TRBV2; D gene: NA; clone size: NA; CDR3 protein: ASSEAEGTWSYSYNSPLH
J gene: TRBJ1-2; V gene: TRBV6-1; D gene: TRBD1; clone size: NA; CDR3 protein: ASSEITGGRGGYT
J gene: TRBJ2-5; V gene: TRBV5-4; D gene: TRBD2; clone size: few; CDR3 protein: ASSSTSGGAQY
J gene: TRBJ1-1; V gene: TRBV20-1; D gene: NA; clone size: NA; CDR3 protein: SARRRGAMNTEAF
J gene: TRBJ1-5; V gene: TRBV19; D gene: NA; clone size: few; CDR3 protein: ASSLRTQGHGYSNQPQH
J gene: TRBJ1-5; V gene: TRBV4-3; D gene: TRBD1; clone size: large; CDR3 protein: ASSQVPGGQPQH
J gene: TRBJ1-6; V gene: TRBV7-3; D gene: NA; clone size: NA; CDR3 protein: ASSGGTSSPLH
J gene: TRBJ2-1; V gene: TRBV20-1; D gene: TRBD2; clone size: few; CDR3 protein: SARRGGPDNEQF
J gene: TRBJ2-3; V gene: TRBV9; D gene: NA; clone size: once; CDR3 protein: ASSVQDTQY
J gene: TRBJ1-2; V gene: TRBV6-1; D gene: NA; clone size: NA; CDR3 protein: ASRPNSYGYT
J gene: TRBJ1-6; V gene: TRBV6-1; D gene: NA; clone size: NA; CDR3 protein: ASSPTGPPYSPLH
J gene: TRBJ1-2; V gene: TRBV6-5; D gene: NA; clone size: NA; CDR3 protein: ASSYPSSANYGYT
J gene: TRBJ1-2; V gene: TRBV7-9; D gene: NA; clone size: NA; CDR3 protein: ASSLVEVPGYGYT
J gene: TRBJ2-5; V gene: TRBV7-7; D gene: NA; clone size: few; CDR3 protein: ASSRGLGGLQETQY
J gene: TRBJ1-2; V gene: TRBV19; D gene: NA; clone size: NA; CDR3 protein: ASSPTAYYGYT
J gene: TRBJ2-7; V gene: TRBV6-1; D gene: NA; clone size: NA; CDR3 protein: ASSAPTRMSSYEQY
J gene: TRBJ1-1; V gene: TRBV6-1; D gene: NA; clone size: NA; CDR3 protein: ASSVPKGGLNTEAF
J gene: TRBJ1-2; V gene: TRBV6-2/TRBV6-3; D gene: TRBD1; clone size: NA; CDR3 protein: ASSPIGTGIHGYT
J gene: TRBJ1-5; V gene: TRBV20-1; D gene: NA; clone size: NA; CDR3 protein: SARVLGEGVQPQH
J gene: TRBJ1-2; V gene: TRBV11-2; D gene: TRBD1; clone size: NA; CDR3 protein: ASSFGTDGYT
J gene: TRBJ2-5; V gene: TRBV4-2; D gene: NA; clone size: NA; CDR3 protein: ASSQEIGGGRETQY
J gene: TRBJ1-2; V gene: TRBV20-1; D gene: NA; clone size: NA; CDR3 protein: SADSGAGYGYT
J gene: TRBJ2-1; V gene: TRBV10-3; D gene: TRBD2; clone size: medium-sized; CDR3 protein: AISEPGTSGGIYNEQF
J gene: TRBJ1-3; V gene: TRBV6-1; D gene: TRBD1; clone size: NA; CDR3 protein: ASSEQGGSGNTIY
J gene: TRBJ1-1; V gene: TRBV6-5; D gene: NA; clone size: NA; CDR3 protein: ASSYGRERGGTEAF
J gene: TRBJ1-5; V gene: TRBV19; D gene: NA; clone size: NA; CDR3 protein: ASSIQSHQPQH
J gene: TRBJ2-3; V gene: TRBV6-2/TRBV6-3; D gene: NA; clone size: NA; CDR3 protein: ASSYLQPSTDTQY
J gene: TRBJ1-1; V gene: TRBV6-5; D gene: NA; clone size: NA; CDR3 protein: ASSLRAGEAF
J gene: TRBJ1-1; V gene: TRBV10-3; D gene: NA; clone size: NA; CDR3 protein: AISAEFGGTEAF
J gene: TRBJ2-7; V gene: TRBV27; D gene: NA; clone size: NA; CDR3 protein: ASRRRLDSGYEQY
J gene: TRBJ1-2; V gene: TRBV6-1; D gene: NA; clone size: once; CDR3 protein: ASSVSGAQDGYT
J gene: TRBJ1-1; V gene: TRBV5-1; D gene: TRBD1; clone size: NA; CDR3 protein: ASSTTGVLPTEAF
J gene: TRBJ2-5; V gene: TRBV12-3/TRBV12-4; D gene: NA; clone size: NA; CDR3 protein: ASSSSGVLGTQY
J gene: TRBJ2-1; V gene: TRBV10-3; D gene: TRBD2; clone size: NA; CDR3 protein: AISQISSGRADEQF
J gene: TRBJ1-5; V gene: TRBV24-1; D gene: NA; clone size: NA; CDR3 protein: ATRFVQGSNQPQH
J gene: TRBJ2-1; V gene: TRBV7-2; D gene: NA; clone size: NA; CDR3 protein: ASSLENLSGYNEQF
J gene: TRBJ1-1; V gene: TRBV5-4; D gene: TRBD1; clone size: once; CDR3 protein: ASSPGTGSRATEAF
J gene: TRBJ1-5; V gene: TRBV2; D gene: NA; clone size: NA; CDR3 protein: ASSVDIRQPQH
J gene: TRBJ1-3; V gene: TRBV6-1; D gene: NA; clone size: NA; CDR3 protein: ASSIQPTSGNTIY
J gene: TRBJ1-2; V gene: TRBV28; D gene: TRBD1; clone size: once; CDR3 protein: ATDNRGPWGGYT
J gene: TRBJ2-5; V gene: TRBV10-3; D gene: TRBD1; clone size: NA; CDR3 protein: AISEDRDVGTQY